This T cell receptor (beta chain) was captured by sequencing in a study of cytomegalovirus exposure and HLA in healthy donors. Study information: Ancestry clustering placed 70% to 90% of under 450 genotyped donors in the Caucasian-associated cluster. Study findings and constraints: Among donors in an Asian-associated ancestry cluster, a later analysis reportedly found fewer N-insertions than the roughly 730-donor mean.

Turning to this clone: What it binds is not known.

Healthy bone marrow donors supplied every sample. 60 Vbeta and 13 Jbeta primers were used in PCR. The protocol was immunoSEQ multiplex PCR, while the TCRdb copy is restricted to in-frame clones and leaves out a portion. The sample lists a few hundred thousand clones, 80% to 90% occurring once. This CDR3 spans 14 amino acids. Germline loops: CDR1 MNHEY, CDR2 SVGAGI. The V and J ends lost 2 bases and 4 bases respectively, with 11 bases between them. The source of this sequence is a man younger than 45 in good health and CMV-seronegative. The V and J genes are TRBV6-5 and TRBJ1-1, with unresolved D. Specimen: PBMCs. The chain's CDR3 is CASSYPPPGTEAFF. The CDR3 nucleotides read TGTGCCAGCAGTTACCCCCCCCCGGGCACTGAAGCTTTCTTT.